The sequence of this TCR beta chain was determined in a study of blood T cells in healthy people across ages. With a J-beta primer mix and a sample-barcoded 5' primer, a second PCR ran about 6 to 11 cycles. Template switching added a 12-random-nucleotide identifier to every cDNA molecule. MiXCR was run by TCRdb on the 5' RACE reads, yielding one entry per CDR3 protein. The data show almost 800,000 distinct CDR3 sequences, roughly 60% seen once. The V segment lost 0 bases and the J segment 2 bases; nucleotides outside the gene matches: 5. Germline V gene sequence: CDR1 SEHNR, CDR2 FQNEAQ (reference sequence). The CDR3 totals 16 residues. The people who gave samples were healthy Caucasians from Russia, aged roughly 6 to 90. Samples had at least 7 million PBMCs isolated from them. Study conclusions and caveats: While age rose, TCR beta diversity per million T cells dropped in a roughly linear way.

With respect to this clonotype: Antigen specificity is unknown.

The chain links TRBV7-9 to TRBJ2-7; 9 positions agree with TRBD2. The TCR was taken from a man in his thirties or forties in good health. The material sequenced was blood. The CDR3 loop is CASSLAGLASPYEQYF. The CDR3 coding sequence is TGTGCCAGCAGCTTAGCAGGACTAGCGAGCCCCTACGAGCAGTACTTC.